The 8 T cell receptor beta chains listed next were all sequenced from one sample in a study of blood T cell repertoires in COVID-19. Produced via immunoSEQ multiplex PCR; TCRdb's table is partial and in-frame only. The table lists hundreds of thousands of clones, around 80% of them singletons. The sequenced sample consisted of peripheral blood. The receptors here all came from a woman of 80 years or more with acute or convalescent COVID-19.

In this sample, this clone turned up a few times. V is TRBV7-9 and J is TRBJ1-2; 8 nucleotides align to TRBD1. The V and J ends lost 6 bases and 3 bases, in that order; junction bases with no gene match: 12. This CDR3 spans 16 amino acids. Germline CDR1 SEHNR, CDR2 FQNEAQ (reference sequence). The CDR3 loop reads CASSPLGGQAYYGYTF. The CDR3 DNA reads TGTGCCAGCAGTCCTTTAGGGGGACAGGCTTACTATGGCTACACCTTC.

This rearrangement joins TRBV3-1 (or the pseudogene TRBV3-2) to TRBJ1-2; possibly TRBD1 for D (6 bases). The length of the CDR3 is 16 residues. Trimming shortened V by 1 base and J by 8 bases, and 20 bases separated the two germline ends. Germline V gene sequence: CDR1 LGHDT, CDR2 YNNKEL (reference sequence). This CDR3 reads CASSQGNSPDRFGYTF. The CDR3 DNA sequence: TGTGCCAGCAGCCAAGGAAACTCGCCCGACAGGTTCGGCTACACCTTC.

This chain links TRBV6-5 with TRBJ2-3, with 7 bases matching TRBD2. Germline lookup yields CDR1 MNHEY and CDR2 SVGAGI. Trimming took 10 bases from V and 2 from J; bases not matched to a gene: 9. The CDR3 is made up of 14 amino acids. CDR3 sequence: CAIPAGILTDTQYF. The CDR3 DNA is TGTGCCATTCCAGCGGGGATCCTCACAGATACGCAGTATTTT.

The count of this clone is one. The chain is built from TRBV3-1 (or the pseudogene TRBV3-2) and TRBJ2-2; D is uncertain. The CDR3 spans 14 residues. The germline gives CDR1 LGHDT, CDR2 YNNKEL (reference sequence). V was trimmed by 1 base and J by 5 bases, leaving 8 bases between them. For the CDR3, the DNA is TGTGCCAGCAGCCAAGTCGAGGTTACCGGGGAGCTGTTTTTT. Translated, it gives CASSQVEVTGELFF.

This clone was observed once. This chain joins TRBV7-9 and TRBJ2-5; 10 bases fit TRBD2. The CDR3 sequence is 17 residues long. Unmatched junction bases numbered 14, after V lost 5 bases and J lost 5 bases. Germline-derived CDR1 and CDR2 are SEHNR and FQNEAQ (reference sequence). The CDR3 nucleotides read TGTGCCAGCAGCCGAGCGGCAAGCGGGAGGGTCGAGGAGACCCAGTACTTC. Translated, it gives CASSRAASGRVEETQYF.

The V call is TRBV7-6, the J call TRBJ2-1; TRBD2 matches at 11 bases. CDR1 and CDR2 from the germline V gene are SGHVS and FNYEAQ. CDR3 length equals 15 residues. The ends lost 5 bases at V and 7 bases at J; junction bases unmatched: 7. The CDR3 here is CASSKTSGASNEQFF. CDR3 bases: TGTGCCAGCAGCAAGACTAGCGGGGCGAGTAATGAGCAGTTCTTC.

The chain joins TRBV3-1 (or the pseudogene TRBV3-2) to TRBJ2-3; tentative D call: TRBD2 (5 bases). The V end lost 2 bases, the J end lost 0 bases, and 9 bases lay between the germline ends. Germline CDR1 is LGHDT and CDR2 is YNNKEL (reference sequence). CDR3 size: 15 residues. The CDR3: CASSQSGISTDTQYF. The CDR3 DNA reads TGTGCCAGCAGCCAATCGGGAATAAGCACAGATACGCAGTATTTT.

The chain joins TRBV5-1 to TRBJ1-2, with TRBD1 matching 9 bases. The V segment lost 0 bases and the J segment 0 bases; nucleotides outside the gene matches: 12. The CDR3 extends over 19 amino acids. Germline lookup yields CDR1 SGHRS and CDR2 YFSETQ. DNA for the CDR3: TGCGCCAGCAGCTTGGCGGAGACAGGGGGAAATCCCACTAACTATGGCTACACCTTC. Encoded protein: CASSLAETGGNPTNYGYTF.